This T cell receptor (beta chain) was sequenced during a study of T cell repertoires in cytomegalovirus infection. For the study at large: Indications came from public TCR beta signatures; they pointed to CMV infection and to a matching HLA type.

TCRdb itself ran the reads through MiXCR, one entry per CDR3 protein. The table shows about 260,000 distinct CDR3 sequences, with about an eighth occurring only once. In the case of this clonotype: Antigen: not known.

Germline V lookup: CDR1 SGHAT, CDR2 FQNNGV. This CDR3 contains 14 residues. With 0 bases removed from V and 3 bases from J, the gap between germline ends came to 8 bases. Whole-study findings and limits: Identification of carriers of CMV plus the relevant HLA was achieved through cumulative public TCR beta family frequency. The ex vivo response showed dominance by HLA-C-restricted CMV-specific TCR beta clonotypes.

Sequencing was performed on PBMCs. The TCR originated in a human donor in good health (CMV status not recorded). Some clones in this sample may be carry-over from other donors' samples. The chain is built from TRBV11-2 and TRBJ1-2; no clear D. The CDR3 protein is CASSLDFRYYGYTF. The DNA of the CDR3 is TGTGCCAGCAGCTTAGATTTTCGGTACTATGGCTACACCTTC.